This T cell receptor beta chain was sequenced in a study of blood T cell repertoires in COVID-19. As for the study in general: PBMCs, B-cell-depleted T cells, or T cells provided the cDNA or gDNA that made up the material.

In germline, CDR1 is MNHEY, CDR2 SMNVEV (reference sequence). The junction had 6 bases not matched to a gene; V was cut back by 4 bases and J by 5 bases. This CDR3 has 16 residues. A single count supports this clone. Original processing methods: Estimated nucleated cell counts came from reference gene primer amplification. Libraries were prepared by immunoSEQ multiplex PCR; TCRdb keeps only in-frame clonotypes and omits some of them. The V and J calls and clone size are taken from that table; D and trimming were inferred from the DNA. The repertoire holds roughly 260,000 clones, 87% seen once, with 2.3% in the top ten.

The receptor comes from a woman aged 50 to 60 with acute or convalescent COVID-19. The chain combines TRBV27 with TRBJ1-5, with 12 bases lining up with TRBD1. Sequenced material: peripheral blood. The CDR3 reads CASSSGTGGADQPQHF. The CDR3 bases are TGTGCCAGCAGTTCCGGGACAGGGGGCGCCGATCAGCCCCAGCATTTT.